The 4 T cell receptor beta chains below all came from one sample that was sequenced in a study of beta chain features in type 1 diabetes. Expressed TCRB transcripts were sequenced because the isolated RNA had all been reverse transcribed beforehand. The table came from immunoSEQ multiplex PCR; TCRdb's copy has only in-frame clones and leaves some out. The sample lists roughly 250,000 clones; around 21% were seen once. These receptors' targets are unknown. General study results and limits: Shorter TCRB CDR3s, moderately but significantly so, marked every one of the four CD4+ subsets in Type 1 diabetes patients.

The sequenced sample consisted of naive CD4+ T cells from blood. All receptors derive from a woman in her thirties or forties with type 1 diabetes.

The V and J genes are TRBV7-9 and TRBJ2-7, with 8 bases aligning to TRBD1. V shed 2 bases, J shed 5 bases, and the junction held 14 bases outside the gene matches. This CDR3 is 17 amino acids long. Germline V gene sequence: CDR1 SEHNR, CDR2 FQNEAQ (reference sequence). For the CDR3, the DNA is TGTGCCAGCAGCTTAACGTGGGATAACAGGGGGATTAACGAGCAGTACTTC. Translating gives CASSLTWDNRGINEQYF.

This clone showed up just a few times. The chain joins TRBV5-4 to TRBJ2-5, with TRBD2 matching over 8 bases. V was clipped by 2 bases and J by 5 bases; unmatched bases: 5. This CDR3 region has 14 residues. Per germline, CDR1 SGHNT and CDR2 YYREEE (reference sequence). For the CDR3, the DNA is TGTGCCAGCAGCTTAGCGGGAGCCACGGAGACCCAGTACTTC. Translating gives CASSLAGATETQYF.

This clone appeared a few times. The CDR3 is CSVARQVDNEKLFF. CDR3 nucleotides: TGCAGCGTGGCCAGACAGGTCGATAATGAAAAACTGTTTTTT. This rearrangement joins TRBV29-1 to TRBJ1-4; D is possibly TRBD1 (6 bases). The CDR3 sequence is 14 residues long. Trimming left V 6 bases short and J 4 bases short, with 15 bases between. The germline CDR1 and CDR2 sequences are SQVTM and ANQGSEA.

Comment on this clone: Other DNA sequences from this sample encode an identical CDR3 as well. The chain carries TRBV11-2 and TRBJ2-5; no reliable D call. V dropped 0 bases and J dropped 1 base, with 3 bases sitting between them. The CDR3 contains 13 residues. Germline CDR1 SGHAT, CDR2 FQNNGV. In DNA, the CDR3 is TGTGCCAGCAGCTTAGACAGCCAAGAGACCCAGTACTTC. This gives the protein CASSLDSQETQYF.